A selection of T cell receptor beta chains follows, all from one sample in a study of cytomegalovirus exposure and HLA in healthy donors. Assay used: immunoSEQ multiplex PCR; TCRdb lists only in-frame clones, some missing. Of a few hundred thousand clones listed, around 88% are singletons. The sample was PBMCs. These receptors were collected from a woman under 30 in good health and CMV-seronegative. Each CDR3 is given with its conserved first and last residue. The D gene is left open where the match is weak. Only some rows state a clone size, as once, few, many or a class for expanded clones.

cdr3_aa,cdr3_nt,j_call,d_call,v_call,clone_size,cdr3_length
CASSPFKGQRSTDTQYF,TGTGCCAGCAGTCCATTTAAGGGACAGCGGAGCACAGATACGCAGTATTTT,TRBJ2-3,TRBD1,TRBV28,NA,17
CSVKPLSVDTQYF,TGCAGCGTAAAACCACTCTCGGTAGATACGCAGTATTTT,TRBJ2-3,NA,TRBV29-1,NA,13
CASSWGFYGYTF,TGTGCCAGCAGTTGGGGCTTCTATGGCTACACCTTC,TRBJ1-2,NA,TRBV7-9,few,12
CASSVNRDSYEAFF,TGTGCCAGCAGCGTAAATCGGGACAGCTATGAAGCTTTCTTT,TRBJ1-1,TRBD1,TRBV7-9,NA,14
CAWSVRRSGANVLTF,TGTGCCTGGAGTGTAAGGAGGTCTGGGGCCAACGTCCTGACTTTC,TRBJ2-6,NA,TRBV30,NA,15
CASGLSTGNTQETQYF,TGTGCTAGTGGTCTATCGACCGGGAACACACAAGAGACCCAGTACTTC,TRBJ2-5,NA,TRBV12-5,NA,16
CASTQLAGFDNEQFF,TGTGCCAGCACCCAACTAGCGGGATTTGACAATGAGCAGTTCTTC,TRBJ2-1,TRBD2,TRBV4-2,NA,15
CAIRRGQGATEAFF,TGTGCCATCAGGAGGGGACAGGGGGCGACTGAAGCTTTCTTT,TRBJ1-1,TRBD1,TRBV10-3,NA,14
CASSYTQGSYEQYF,TGTGCCAGCAGTTATACCCAGGGATCCTACGAGCAGTACTTC,TRBJ2-7,NA,TRBV7-6,NA,14
CASSVDGGATEAFF,TGTGCCAGCAGCGTAGACGGGGGGGCCACTGAAGCTTTCTTT,TRBJ1-1,NA,TRBV9,NA,14
CASSHQQGRSAGANVLTF,TGCGCCAGCAGCCATCAACAGGGGCGCAGCGCTGGGGCCAACGTCCTGACTTTC,TRBJ2-6,TRBD1,TRBV4-3,once,18
CAISVVLGTGSSPTQYF,TGTGCCATCAGTGTGGTCTTGGGCACAGGGTCCTCCCCTACGCAGTATTTT,TRBJ2-3,NA,TRBV10-3,NA,17
CASSRRNWVVYEQYF,TGTGCCAGCAGCCGGCGGAATTGGGTTGTCTACGAGCAGTACTTC,TRBJ2-7,NA,TRBV21-1,once,15
CASSLVSGQPNTEAFF,TGCGCCAGCAGCTTGGTCTCCGGACAACCGAACACTGAAGCTTTCTTT,TRBJ1-1,NA,TRBV5-1,NA,16
CASGRRGGYEQYF,TGTGCCAGCGGGCGTCGGGGAGGGTACGAGCAGTACTTC,TRBJ2-7,TRBD2,TRBV28,NA,13
CAISESSRGGTEAFF,TGTGCCATCAGTGAGTCAAGCAGGGGCGGGACTGAAGCTTTCTTT,TRBJ1-1,NA,TRBV10-3,NA,15
CASGPGGYEQYF,TGTGCTAGTGGTCCCGGAGGCTACGAGCAGTACTTC,TRBJ2-7,NA,TRBV12-5,NA,12
CASSSLEGRWEDTEAFF,TGTGCCAGCAGTTCATTGGAGGGGAGATGGGAGGACACTGAAGCTTTCTTT,TRBJ1-1,NA,TRBV27,NA,17
CASSLVRGQGQEAFF,TGCGCCAGCAGCCTAGTCAGGGGGCAGGGACAGGAAGCTTTCTTT,TRBJ1-1,TRBD1,TRBV5-1,NA,15